This T cell receptor beta chain was found in a study of T cells expressing NK-cell markers. As for this clonotype: The target antigen is unknown.

Germline CDR1 is SEHNR and CDR2 is FQNEAQ (reference sequence). The CDR3 covers 11 residues. TCRdb re-called the 5' RACE reads and catalogs CDR3 proteins one per entry, DNA excluded. The listing contains approximately 380,000 distinct CDR3 sequences. Study findings and constraints: Dominant NKG2C+ clonotypes made up about 1.0-7.5% of CD8+ T cells in more than 5 donors.

This TCR was sampled from a man aged 18-70 years in good health. The chain recombines TRBV7-9 with TRBJ2-1; TCRdb calls TRBD1, which cannot be checked without DNA. The sample comprised blood T cells: a sorted CD56 or NKG2C T cell subset, CD4+ or CD8+ T cells, or bulk PBMC T cells (not recorded which). This chain's CDR3 is CASSPQSAAFF.